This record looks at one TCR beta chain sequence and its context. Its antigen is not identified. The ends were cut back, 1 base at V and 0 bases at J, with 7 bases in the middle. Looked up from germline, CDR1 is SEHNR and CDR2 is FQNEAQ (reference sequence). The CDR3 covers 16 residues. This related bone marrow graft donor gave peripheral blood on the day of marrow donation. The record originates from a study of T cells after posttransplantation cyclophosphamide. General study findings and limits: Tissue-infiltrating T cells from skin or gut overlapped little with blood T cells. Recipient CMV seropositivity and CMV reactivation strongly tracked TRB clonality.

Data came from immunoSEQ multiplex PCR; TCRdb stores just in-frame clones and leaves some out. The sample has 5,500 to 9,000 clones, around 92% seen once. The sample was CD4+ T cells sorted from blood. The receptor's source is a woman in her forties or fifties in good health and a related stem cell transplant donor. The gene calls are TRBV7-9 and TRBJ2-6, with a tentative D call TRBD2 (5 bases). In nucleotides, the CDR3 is TGTGCCAGCAGCTTAGTGGCGGGCTCTGGGGCCAACGTCCTGACTTTC. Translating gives CASSLVAGSGANVLTF.